The 23 T cell receptor beta chains below come from one sample, sequenced in a study of CXCR3-negative and CXCR3-positive naive CD8 T cells. It was by 5' RACE with UMI labels that the TRB cDNA libraries were prepared. TCRdb reanalyzed the 5' RACE reads, giving one entry per CDR3 protein sequence and no DNA. This sample's table reports about 43,000 distinct CDR3 sequences. Input material: memory CD8+ T cells from blood. The receptors shown here come from a human donor in good health. Some clones in this sample may be carry-over from other donors' samples.

The J gene is TRBJ1-4, the V gene TRBV20-1; TCRdb's D gene call, TRBD1, goes unchecked for lack of DNA. Germline values: CDR1 DFQATT, CDR2 SNEGSKA (reference sequence). This CDR3 spans 15 amino acids. CDR3 sequence reads: CSARDLGGTGEKLFF.

The chain joins TRBV19 to TRBJ2-7; the D gene TCRdb calls, TRBD2, cannot be checked with no DNA. Germline V gene lookup returns CDR1 LNHDA and CDR2 SQIVND (reference sequence). This CDR3 is 14 amino acids long. CDR3 residues: CASSPGTLSYEQYF.

The chain's CDR3 is CASSQEQGAYTGELFF. The chain is built from TRBV4-3 and TRBJ2-2; TCRdb designates TRBD1, a call that cannot be tested without DNA. Germline CDR1 reads LGHNA; CDR2 reads YSLEER. This CDR3 is 16 amino acids long.

The V gene is TRBV6-6, the J gene TRBJ2-5; TCRdb outputs TRBD1, but without DNA this stays unchecked. This CDR3 contains 16 residues. Germline CDR1 MNHNY, CDR2 SVGAGI (reference sequence). CDR3 loop: CASRGDAGENWETQYF.

The J gene is TRBJ2-2, the V gene TRBV6-2 or TRBV6-3; the D call of TRBD2 rests on TCRdb alone, since no DNA is present to check it. Germline V gene data show CDR1 as MNHEY and CDR2 as SVGEGT. This CDR3 spans 19 amino acids. The CDR3 reads CASSYPVGLAASNTGELFF.

The chain is built from TRBV19 and TRBJ2-1; TCRdb's D call, TRBD1, is unchecked because there is no DNA. Germline-derived CDR1 and CDR2 are LNHDA and SQIVND (reference sequence). The CDR3 totals 15 residues. CDR3 protein: CASSIGQGSYNEQFF.

V usage is TRBV10-3 and J usage is TRBJ2-3; TCRdb proposes TRBD2, but this gene call is untestable without DNA. Germline lookup yields CDR1 ENHRY and CDR2 SYGVKD. There are 13 residues in the CDR3. The CDR3: CAINGLVGDTQYF.

The rearrangement uses TRBV12-3 or TRBV12-4 and TRBJ1-1; absent DNA, TCRdb's TRBD1 call cannot be checked. The CDR3 spans 17 residues. CDR3 residues: CASRLSRGYPFYTEAFF.

CDR3 region: CASTDTGGTEAFF. The chain joins TRBV5-1 to TRBJ1-1; with no DNA, the TCRdb D assignment of TRBD1 cannot be verified. The CDR3 contains 13 residues. Germline loops: CDR1 SGHRS, CDR2 YFSETQ.

The chain has TRBV20-1 and TRBJ2-5; no DNA is available, so the TRBD1 call from TCRdb remains unchecked. The CDR3 is 14 amino acids. Germline CDR1 DFQATT, CDR2 SNEGSKA (reference sequence). The CDR3 sequence: CSARDGGRQETQYF.

V is TRBV29-1 and J is TRBJ1-1; TCRdb selects TRBD1, and the lack of DNA leaves this call unchecked. The germline gives CDR1 SQVTM, CDR2 ANQGSEA. The CDR3 consists of 12 residues. The CDR3 protein is CSATGTNTEAFF.

J is TRBJ1-5 and V is TRBV7-9. The germline gives CDR1 SEHNR, CDR2 FQNEAQ (reference sequence). This CDR3 is built from 13 residues. This CDR3 reads CASSFDRNQPQHF.

The rearrangement uses TRBV6-4 and TRBJ2-1. Germline CDR1 and CDR2: MRHNA and SNTAGT. This CDR3 has 15 amino acids. CDR3 sequence: CASSDSGVSYNEQFF.

The chain links TRBV7-9 to TRBJ2-7; the D call from TCRdb, TRBD2, cannot be confirmed without DNA. This CDR3 contains 13 residues. Germline CDR1 SEHNR, CDR2 FQNEAQ (reference sequence). CDR3 protein: CASSPLTLFKQYF. The variable domain in full, with the rest retrieved from reference TRBV7-9 and TRBJ2-7, is DTGVSQNPRHKITKRGQNVTFRCDPISEHNRLYWYRQTLGQGPEFLTYFQNEAQLEKSRLLSDRFSAERPKGSFSTLEIQRTEQGDSAMYLCASSPLTLFKQYFGPGTRLTVT.

The V call is TRBV7-3, the J call TRBJ2-2; checking the TCRdb D call of TRBD1 is not possible without DNA. Per the germline V gene, CDR1 is SGHTA and CDR2 is FQGTGA. The CDR3 length is 15 residues. This chain's CDR3 is CASSQDRQNTGELFF.

The rearrangement links TRBV21-1 to TRBJ2-1. TRBV21-1 is listed as a pseudogene. This CDR3 region has 16 residues. The CDR3 reads CASRKGQGTSYNEQFF.

V is TRBV11-3 and J is TRBJ1-1; TCRdb gives TRBD1 as the D gene, but with no DNA this cannot be confirmed. Germline V gene lookup returns CDR1 SGHNT and CDR2 YENEEA. CDR3 length equals 14 residues. CDR3 region: CASSLQGPNTEAFF.

The chain couples TRBV7-8 to TRBJ2-7. The CDR3 covers 12 residues. CDR1 SGHVS and CDR2 FQNEAQ come from the germline V gene. CDR3: CASSLTDYEQYF.

The chain links TRBV7-3 to TRBJ1-1. Per the germline V gene, CDR1 is SGHTA and CDR2 is FQGTGA. The CDR3 is 14 residues long. The CDR3 region is CASSVTGYVAEAFF.

The chain links TRBV7-9 to TRBJ1-1. The germline CDR1 and CDR2 sequences are SEHNR and FQNEAQ (reference sequence). CDR3 size: 13 residues. This CDR3 is CASSTERSTEAFF.

The gene calls are TRBV12-3 or TRBV12-4 and TRBJ2-7; TCRdb names TRBD1, which stays unverified in the absence of DNA. The CDR3 extends over 15 amino acids. CDR3 loop: CASSLDGTEAYEQYF.

The CDR3 spells CASRGSFYEQYF. The chain couples TRBV6-2 or TRBV6-3 to TRBJ2-7. The germline gives CDR1 MNHEY, CDR2 SVGEGT. The length of the CDR3 is 12 residues.

J is TRBJ1-2 and V is TRBV12-3 or TRBV12-4; TCRdb selects TRBD1, and the lack of DNA leaves this call unchecked. CDR3 length equals 14 residues. The CDR3 region is CASSLSTGGYGYTF.